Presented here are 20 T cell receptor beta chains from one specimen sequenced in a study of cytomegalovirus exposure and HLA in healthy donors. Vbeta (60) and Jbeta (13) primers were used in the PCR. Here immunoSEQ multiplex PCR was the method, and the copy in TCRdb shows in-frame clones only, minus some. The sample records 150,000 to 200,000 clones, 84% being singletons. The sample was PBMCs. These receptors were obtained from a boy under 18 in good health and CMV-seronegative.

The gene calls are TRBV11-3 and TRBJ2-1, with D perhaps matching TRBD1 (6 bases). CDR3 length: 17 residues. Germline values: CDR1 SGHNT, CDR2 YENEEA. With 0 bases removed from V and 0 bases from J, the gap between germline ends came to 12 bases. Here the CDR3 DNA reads TGTGCCAGCAGCTTAGATCCGACAGGTAGCTCCTACAATGAGCAGTTCTTC. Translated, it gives CASSLDPTGSSYNEQFF.

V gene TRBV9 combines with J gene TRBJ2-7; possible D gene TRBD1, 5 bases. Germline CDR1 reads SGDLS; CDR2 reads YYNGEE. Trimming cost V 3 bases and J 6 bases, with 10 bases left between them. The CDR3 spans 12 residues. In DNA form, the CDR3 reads TGTGCCAGCAGCGCCTCAGGGTCCGAGCAGTACTTC. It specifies CASSASGSEQYF.

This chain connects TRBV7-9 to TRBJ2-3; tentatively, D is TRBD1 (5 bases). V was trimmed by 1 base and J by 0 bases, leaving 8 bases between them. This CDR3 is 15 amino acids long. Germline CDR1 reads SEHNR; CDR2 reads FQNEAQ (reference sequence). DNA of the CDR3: TGTGCCAGCAGCTTAGGGACAACTAGCACAGATACGCAGTATTTT. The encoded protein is CASSLGTTSTDTQYF.

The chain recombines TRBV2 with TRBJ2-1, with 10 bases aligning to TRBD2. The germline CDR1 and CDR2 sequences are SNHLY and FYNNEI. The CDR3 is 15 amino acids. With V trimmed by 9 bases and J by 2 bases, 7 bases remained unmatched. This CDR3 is CASAGSGRAYNEQFF. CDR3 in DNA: TGTGCCAGTGCGGGGAGCGGGAGGGCCTACAATGAGCAGTTCTTC.

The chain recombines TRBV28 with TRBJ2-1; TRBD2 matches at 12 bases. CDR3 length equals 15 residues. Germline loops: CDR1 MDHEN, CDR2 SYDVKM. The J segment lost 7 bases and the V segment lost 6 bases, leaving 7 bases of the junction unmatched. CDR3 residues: CASRPTSGSGNEQFF. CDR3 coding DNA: TGTGCCAGCAGACCGACTAGCGGGAGTGGAAATGAGCAGTTCTTC.

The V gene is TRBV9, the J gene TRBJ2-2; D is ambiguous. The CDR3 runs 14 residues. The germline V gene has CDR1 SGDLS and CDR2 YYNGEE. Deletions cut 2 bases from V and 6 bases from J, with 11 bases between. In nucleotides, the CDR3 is TGTGCCAGCAGCGTTTCAGGCTGGGCCGGGGAGCTGTTTTTT. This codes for CASSVSGWAGELFF.

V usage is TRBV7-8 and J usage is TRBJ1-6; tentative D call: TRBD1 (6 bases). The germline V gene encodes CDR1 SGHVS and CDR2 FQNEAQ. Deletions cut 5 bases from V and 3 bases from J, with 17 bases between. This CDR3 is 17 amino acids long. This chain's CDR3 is CASSLFSDRRYNSPLHF. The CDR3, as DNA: TGTGCCAGCAGCCTTTTCTCCGACAGGCGCTATAATTCACCCCTCCACTTT.

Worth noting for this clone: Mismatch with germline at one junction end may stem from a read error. The CDR3 here is CASSSSGGYYNKQFF. For the CDR3, the DNA is TGTGCCAGCAGCTCTAGCGGGGGGTATTACAATAAGCAGTTCTTC. The rearrangement uses TRBV7-9 and TRBJ2-1; 11 positions agree with TRBD2. The CDR3 runs to 15 residues. CDR1 SEHNR and CDR2 FQNEAQ come from the germline V gene (reference sequence).

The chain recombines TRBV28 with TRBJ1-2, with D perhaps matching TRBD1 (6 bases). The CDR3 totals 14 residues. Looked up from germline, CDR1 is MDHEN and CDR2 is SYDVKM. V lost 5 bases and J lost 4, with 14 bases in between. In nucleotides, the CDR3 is TGTGCCAGCAGTATAAACAGGGCTACCTATGGCTACACCTTC. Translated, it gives CASSINRATYGYTF.

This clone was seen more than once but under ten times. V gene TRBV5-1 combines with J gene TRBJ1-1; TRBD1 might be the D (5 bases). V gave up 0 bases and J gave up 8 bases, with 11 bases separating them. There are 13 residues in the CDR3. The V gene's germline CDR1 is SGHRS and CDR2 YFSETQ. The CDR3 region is CASSLGGPIEAFF. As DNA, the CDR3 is TGCGCCAGCAGCTTGGGGGGCCCGATCGAAGCTTTCTTT.

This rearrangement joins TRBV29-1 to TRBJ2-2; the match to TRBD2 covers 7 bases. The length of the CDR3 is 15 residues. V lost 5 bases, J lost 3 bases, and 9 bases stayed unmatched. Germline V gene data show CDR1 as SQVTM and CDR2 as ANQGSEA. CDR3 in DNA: TGCAGCGTTCTCGGCGGCGGGAGTTACACCGGGGAGCTGTTTTTT. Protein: CSVLGGGSYTGELFF.

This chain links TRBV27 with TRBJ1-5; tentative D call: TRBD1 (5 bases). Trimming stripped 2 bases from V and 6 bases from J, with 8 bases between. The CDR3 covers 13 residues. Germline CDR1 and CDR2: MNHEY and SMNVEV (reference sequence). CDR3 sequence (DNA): TGTGCCAGCAGTTTACAGGGCAGTCAGCCCCAGCATTTT. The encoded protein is CASSLQGSQPQHF.

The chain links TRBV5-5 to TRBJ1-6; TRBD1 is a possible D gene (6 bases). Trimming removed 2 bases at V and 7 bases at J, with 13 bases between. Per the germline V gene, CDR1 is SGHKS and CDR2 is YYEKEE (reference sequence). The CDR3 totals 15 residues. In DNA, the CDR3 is TGTGCCAGCAGCTTACAGGGTAGTAGGAATTCACCCCTCCACTTT. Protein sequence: CASSLQGSRNSPLHF.

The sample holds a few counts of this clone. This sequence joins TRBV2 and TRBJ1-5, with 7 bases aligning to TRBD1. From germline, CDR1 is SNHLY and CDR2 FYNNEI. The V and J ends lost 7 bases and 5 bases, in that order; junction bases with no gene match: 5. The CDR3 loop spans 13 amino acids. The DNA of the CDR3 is TGTGCCAGCAATGACAGGGTGGATCAGCCCCAGCATTTT. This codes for CASNDRVDQPQHF.

The CDR3 is CASSSCEAFF. The CDR3 bases are TGTGCCAGCAGTTCCTGTGAAGCTTTCTTT. V usage is TRBV28 and J usage is TRBJ1-1; no definite D call. V gave up 4 bases and J gave up 7 bases, with 4 bases separating them. There are 10 residues in the CDR3. CDR1 is MDHEN, CDR2 SYDVKM, per germline.

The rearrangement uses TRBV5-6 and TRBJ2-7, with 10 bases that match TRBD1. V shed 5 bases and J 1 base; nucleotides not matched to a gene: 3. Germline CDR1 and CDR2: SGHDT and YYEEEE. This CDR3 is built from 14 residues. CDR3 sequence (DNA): TGTGCCAGCAGTTGGACAGGGGGATCCTACGAGCAGTACTTC. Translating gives CASSWTGGSYEQYF. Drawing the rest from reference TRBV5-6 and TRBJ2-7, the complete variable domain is DAGVTQSPTHLIKTRGQQVTLRCSPKSGHDTVSWYQQALGQGPQFIFQYYEEEERQRGNFPDRFSGHQFPNYSSELNVNALLLGDSALYLCASSWTGGSYEQYFGPGTRLTVT.

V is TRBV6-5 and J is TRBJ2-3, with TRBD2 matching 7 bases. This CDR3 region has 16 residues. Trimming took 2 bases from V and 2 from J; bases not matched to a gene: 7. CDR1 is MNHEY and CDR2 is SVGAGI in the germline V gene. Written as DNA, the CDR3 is TGTGCCAGCAGTTACCCCGGGGGGACCAACACAGATACGCAGTATTTT. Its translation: CASSYPGGTNTDTQYF.

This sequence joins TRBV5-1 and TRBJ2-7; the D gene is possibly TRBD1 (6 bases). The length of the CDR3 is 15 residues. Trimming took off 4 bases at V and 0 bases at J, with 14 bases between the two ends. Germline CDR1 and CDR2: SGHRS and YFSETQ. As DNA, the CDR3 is TGCGCCAGCAGCCTCCCCAGGGGAAGCTCCTACGAGCAGTACTTC. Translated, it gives CASSLPRGSSYEQYF.

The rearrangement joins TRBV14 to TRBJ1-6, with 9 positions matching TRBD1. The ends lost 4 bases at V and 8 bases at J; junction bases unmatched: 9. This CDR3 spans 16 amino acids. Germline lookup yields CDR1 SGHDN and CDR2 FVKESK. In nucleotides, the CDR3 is TGTGCCAGCAGCCCCTTAAGCGGACAGGGGTATTCACCCCTCCACTTT. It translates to CASSPLSGQGYSPLHF.

The CDR3 nucleotides read TGTGCCAGCAGCTGGAAAAGGGGAAACACTAACTATGGCTACACCTTC. It yields the protein CASSWKRGNTNYGYTF. V gene TRBV7-9 combines with J gene TRBJ1-2; possibly TRBD1 for D (5 bases). Germline CDR1 reads SEHNR; CDR2 reads FQNEAQ (reference sequence). There are 16 residues in the CDR3. The V end lost 4 bases, the J end lost 0 bases, and 15 bases lay between the germline ends. Full variable domain (remainder filled in from reference TRBV7-9 and TRBJ1-2): DTGVSQNPRHKITKRGQNVTFRCDPISEHNRLYWYRQTLGQGPEFLTYFQNEAQLEKSRLLSDRFSAERPKGSFSTLEIQRTEQGDSAMYLCASSWKRGNTNYGYTFGSGTRLTVV.